This TCR delta chain was retrieved from a study of γδ T cells in repeated Plasmodium falciparum infection. Overall study context: Malian children with intense seasonal malaria exposure were compared with matched Australian children.

Flow sorting of PBMC yielded separate Vgamma9/Vdelta2+ and Vdelta2-negative gammadelta T cell populations for bulk repertoire analysis. TCRdb reprocessed the multiplex PCR reads using CATT. The sample holds about 57,000 delta-chain clones, roughly 1.8% seen once. This clone was recorded a few times. With only one base between it and a far larger clone, this is likely a read error. Other DNA sequences in this specimen translate into the identical CDR3. Germline CDR1 is GEAIGNYY and CDR2 is EKD. The CDR3 spans 14 residues. Trimming at V came to 1 base and at J to 4 bases, leaving 4 bases not matched to a gene.

The sequencing input was gamma-delta T cells from blood. This chain connects TRDV2 to TRDJ1; 8 positions agree with TRDD3. TCRdb records no J gene; here it was assigned by comparing the DNA to germline. The sequence was obtained from a pool of human donors (malaria-infected and uninfected, not separated). The CDR3 coding sequence is TGTGCCTGTGACACTGGGATACGCTACGATAAACTCATCTTT. Translated, it gives CACDTGIRYDKLIF.